This T cell receptor beta chain was recorded in a study of neurological immune-mediated disorders. This clonotype showed up many times. V lost 7 bases to trimming and J lost 0 bases; unmatched junction nucleotides: 4. The CDR3 runs to 14 residues. From germline, CDR1 is SNHLY and CDR2 FYNNEI. TCRdb reprocessed the 5' RACE reads via MiXCR and lists one record per CDR3 protein. This sample has about 95,000 distinct CDR3 sequences, with roughly 4% found just once. The sequenced sample was PBMCs. V usage is TRBV2 and J usage is TRBJ2-7; 9 bases are shared with TRBD1. The sequence was collected from a woman under 30 with multiple sclerosis. The CDR3 DNA is TGTGCCAGCAAGGGACAGGGAATCTCCTACGAGCAGTACTTC. Residues: CASKGQGISYEQYF.